This TCR beta chain was identified during a study of T cell clusters in autoimmune cytopenias. Study-level results: Primary autoimmune cytopenia patients seemingly lacked the physiological T cell clusters found in healthy donors.

With respect to this clonotype: Antigen specificity is unknown.

TRB rearrangements were amplified by touch-down multiplex PCR with mixed TRB-A/B primers. TCRdb derives one entry per CDR3 protein from the multiplex PCR reads, leaving out DNA. Recorded for this sample: some 5,100 distinct CDR3 sequences. From germline, CDR1 is MGHDK and CDR2 SYGVNS. CDR3 length equals 12 residues. TRB was amplified from 250 ng of peripheral blood genomic DNA per sample. This sample also appeared in a second study, on T cell repertoires in aging, cancer and after chemotherapy. According to that study: Donors were grouped into six age bands spanning 30 or younger through 70 or older. No conclusions about immunological memory after chemotherapy can be drawn from the repertoire data.

The sample consisted of peripheral blood. This TCR was sampled from a human donor in good health. The chain has TRBV25-1 and TRBJ1-2. The CDR3: CASSELNYGYTF.